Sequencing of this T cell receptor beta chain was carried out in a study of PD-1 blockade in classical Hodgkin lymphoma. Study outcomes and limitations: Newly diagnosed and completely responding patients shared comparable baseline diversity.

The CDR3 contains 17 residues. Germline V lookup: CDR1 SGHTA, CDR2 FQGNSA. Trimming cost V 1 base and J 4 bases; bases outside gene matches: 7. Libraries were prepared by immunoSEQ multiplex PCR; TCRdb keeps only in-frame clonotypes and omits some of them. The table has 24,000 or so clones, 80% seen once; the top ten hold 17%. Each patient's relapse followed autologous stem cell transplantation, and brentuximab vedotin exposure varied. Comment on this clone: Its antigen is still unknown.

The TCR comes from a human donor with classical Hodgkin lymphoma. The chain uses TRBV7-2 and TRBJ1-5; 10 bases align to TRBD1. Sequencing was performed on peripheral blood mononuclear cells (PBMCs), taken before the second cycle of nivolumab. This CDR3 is CASSLVSQGQGNQPQHF. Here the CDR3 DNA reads TGTGCCAGCAGCTTAGTATCTCAGGGACAGGGGAATCAGCCCCAGCATTTT.